This record looks at one TCR beta chain sequence and its context. The antigen is not known. TCRdb's table, derived via immunoSEQ multiplex PCR, lists solely in-frame clones and lacks some. In the table there are 110,000 or so clones, roughly nine tenths of which are singletons. This CDR3 comprises 13 residues. Germline CDR1 SGHRS, CDR2 YFSETQ. V dropped 0 bases and J dropped 6 bases, with 8 bases sitting between them. The data were taken from a study of T cell responses to AZD1222 COVID-19 vaccine. Regarding the study as a whole: Baseline antibody screening turned up just six seropositive AZD1222 recipients. Spike-specific TCR breadth and depth were elevated following two AZD1222 doses.

The chain employs TRBV5-1 and TRBJ2-3; tentatively, D is TRBD2 (6 bases). This specimen consisted of peripheral blood, obtained on day 0 of AZD1222 vaccination. This TCR came from an adult in good health. The CDR3 protein is CASSLAEGDTQYF. For the CDR3, the DNA is TGCGCCAGCAGCTTGGCGGAGGGGGATACGCAGTATTTT.